What follows are 21 T cell receptor beta chains derived from one specimen sequenced in a study of T cell changes during pregnancy in multiple sclerosis. Only in-frame clones appear in the TCRdb table, and some are missing; sequencing was by immunoSEQ multiplex PCR. Counted here are about 50,000 clones, around 94% occurring once; the ten biggest clones make up 0.35% to 0.45%. The starting material was CD4+ T cells from peripheral blood mononuclear cells, obtained before pregnancy. All receptors derive from a female donor with multiple sclerosis, enrolled in a pregnancy study.

This clone was recorded only once. The J gene is TRBJ2-7, the V gene TRBV12-2; TRBD2, the table's D call, was not compared with the DNA. TRBV12-2 represents a pseudogene. The CDR3 length is 15 residues. In DNA form, the CDR3 reads TGTGCAAGTCGCTTCAGCGGGATTACTACCTACGAGCAGTACTTC. Amino acid sequence: CASRFSGITTYEQYF.

V usage is TRBV4-3 and J usage is TRBJ1-2; TRBD1 is a possible D gene (6 bases). V was clipped by 3 bases and J by 5 bases, with 19 bases between them. Germline V gene data show CDR1 as LGHNA and CDR2 as YSLEER. CDR3 length: 16 residues. CDR3 protein: CASSQTMRGGGYGYTF. The DNA for the CDR3 is TGCGCCAGCAGCCAGACCATGAGGGGGGGAGGATATGGCTACACCTTC.

J is TRBJ1-3 and V is TRBV6-1; 7 positions agree with TRBD1. The CDR3 has 15 amino acids. With 3 bases clipped from V and 4 bases from J, the junction kept 6 bases outside the gene matches. The V gene's germline CDR1 is MNHNS and CDR2 SASEGT. CDR3 region: CASSETGLWGNTIYF. DNA for the CDR3: TGTGCCAGCAGTGAGACAGGGCTGTGGGGAAACACCATATATTTT.

This clone has just one count. V usage is TRBV6-6 and J usage is TRBJ1-3; D may be TRBD1 (6 bases). The V end was cut by 2 bases, the J end by 4 bases, with 9 bases between. CDR1 MNHNY and CDR2 SVGAGI come from the germline V gene (reference sequence). There are 14 residues in the CDR3. CDR3 nucleotides: TGTGCCAGCAGTTACCGGGACACGGGAAACACCATATATTTT. This codes for CASSYRDTGNTIYF.

The chain links TRBV11-2 to TRBJ2-7, with D unresolved. The germline gives CDR1 SGHAT, CDR2 FQNNGV. Trimming took 0 bases from V and 10 from J, leaving 10 bases between them. This CDR3 comprises 12 residues. The CDR3 region is CASSLDQQRQYF. The CDR3 DNA sequence: TGTGCCAGCAGCTTAGACCAACAGAGACAGTACTTC.

J is TRBJ1-1 and V is TRBV6-5, with D maybe TRBD1 (5 bases). The CDR3 consists of 13 residues. Trimming left V 5 bases short and J 6 bases short, with 13 bases between. Per the germline V gene, CDR1 is MNHEY and CDR2 is SVGAGI. The CDR3 sequence is CASSTSRGAEAFF. For the CDR3, the DNA is TGTGCCAGCAGTACATCAAGGGGCGCTGAAGCTTTCTTT.

The rearrangement joins TRBV7-2 to TRBJ2-7, with 7 bases aligning to TRBD1. This CDR3 contains 17 residues. Germline V lookup: CDR1 SGHTA, CDR2 FQGNSA. V gave up 2 bases and J gave up 0 bases; unmatched junction bases: 10. CDR3 DNA: TGTGCCAGCAGCTTATTGGTGGGCGCAGGGGGCTCCTACGAGCAGTACTTC. The encoded protein is CASSLLVGAGGSYEQYF.

This clone showed up just once. The chain employs TRBV29-1 and TRBJ2-7; D is possibly TRBD2 (5 bases). The V gene's germline CDR1 is SQVTM and CDR2 ANQGSEA. V dropped 7 bases and J dropped 4 bases, with 11 bases sitting between them. There are 11 residues in the CDR3. Here the CDR3 DNA reads TGCAGCGCGGGGAAGGCGTACGAGCAGTACTTC. Translating it yields CSAGKAYEQYF.

CDR3: CSATRVTEAFF. The CDR3, as DNA: TGCAGTGCTACCCGTGTCACTGAAGCTTTCTTT. The V gene is TRBV20-1, the J gene TRBJ1-1, with D unresolved. The germline V gene has CDR1 DFQATT and CDR2 SNEGSKA (reference sequence). Trimming stripped 4 bases from V and 4 bases from J, with 7 bases between. The CDR3 covers 11 residues.

The chain recombines TRBV5-1 with TRBJ1-1; D is ambiguous. Germline CDR1 reads SGHRS; CDR2 reads YFSETQ. Trimming removed 0 bases at V and 5 bases at J, with 14 bases between. The CDR3 contains 15 residues. The CDR3: CASSLAVSAGTEAFF. The DNA for the CDR3 is TGCGCCAGCAGCTTGGCCGTTAGCGCTGGGACTGAAGCTTTCTTT.

This chain joins TRBV25-1 and TRBJ2-7, with 8 bases fitting TRBD2. With 5 bases clipped from V and 0 bases from J, the junction kept 3 bases outside the gene matches. CDR1 is MGHDK and CDR2 is SYGVNS in the germline V gene. This CDR3 comprises 14 residues. CDR3 loop: CASSYSGSSYEQYF. DNA for the CDR3: TGTGCCAGCAGTTACAGCGGGAGCTCCTACGAGCAGTACTTC.

This rearrangement joins TRBV9 to TRBJ2-2, with TRBD2 matching over 7 bases. V lost 1 base and J lost 3; bases outside the gene matches: 3. The CDR3 runs to 15 residues. Germline V CDR1 and CDR2: SGDLS, YYNGEE. The CDR3 DNA reads TGTGCCAGCAGCGTAAGAGGGAGGGACACCGGGGAGCTGTTTTTT. This sequence encodes CASSVRGRDTGELFF.

The CDR3 region has the DNA TGCGCCAGCAGCTTGGAATTCGGGAGGGAGTACAATGAGCAGTTCTTC. Its protein product is CASSLEFGREYNEQFF. V is TRBV5-1 and J is TRBJ2-1; 8 positions match TRBD2. Germline trimming cut 0 bases from V and 4 bases from J; bases unmatched to any gene: 6. Germline values: CDR1 SGHRS, CDR2 YFSETQ. The CDR3 is 16 amino acids.

The CDR3 here is CASSGTGTAYGYTF. DNA for the CDR3: TGTGCCAGCAGTGGGACCGGGACAGCCTATGGCTACACCTTC. The rearrangement uses TRBV2 and TRBJ1-2, with 7 positions matching TRBD1. V shed 4 bases, J shed 4 bases, and the junction held 6 bases outside the gene matches. There are 14 residues in the CDR3. Germline assignment: CDR1 SNHLY and CDR2 FYNNEI. Full variable domain (outside the CDR3, taken from reference TRBV2 and TRBJ1-2): EPEVTQTPSHQVTQMGQEVILRCVPISNHLYFYWYRQILGQKVEFLVSFYNNEISEKSEIFDDQFSVERPDGSNFTLKIRSTKLEDSAMYFCASSGTGTAYGYTFGSGTRLTVV.

This clone was counted only a few times. This chain joins TRBV19 and TRBJ2-4; 9 bases fit TRBD1. J gave up 6 bases and V 11 bases, and 5 bases lay outside the gene matches. This CDR3 has 12 residues. Germline CDR1 is LNHDA and CDR2 is SQIVND (reference sequence). This chain's CDR3 is CAAGQGTNIQYF. CDR3 nucleotide sequence: TGTGCCGCGGGACAGGGCACAAACATTCAGTACTTC. Full variable domain (outside the CDR3, taken from reference TRBV19 and TRBJ2-4): DGGITQSPKYLFRKEGQNVTLSCEQNLNHDAMYWYRQDPGQGLRLIYYSQIVNDFQKGDIAEGYSVSREKKESFPLTVTSAQKNPTAFYLCAAGQGTNIQYFGAGTRLSVL.

CDR3 in amino acids: CASSLRVLAGYTF. CDR3 bases: TGTGCCAGCAGTTTAAGGGTCCTAGCGGGCTACACCTTC. The rearrangement uses TRBV28 and TRBJ1-2, with D unresolved. The CDR3 is 13 residues long. Per the germline V gene, CDR1 is MDHEN and CDR2 is SYDVKM. The V and J ends lost 2 bases and 8 bases respectively, with 12 bases between them.

The chain couples TRBV18 to TRBJ1-3; D is unclear. The germline V gene has CDR1 KGHSH and CDR2 LQKENI. V lost 1 base, J lost 2 bases, and 15 bases lay in between. The CDR3 has 17 residues. Here the CDR3 DNA reads TGTGCCAGCTCACCACGTCTCCTCGAGGGAGCTGGAAACACCATATATTTT. This translates into CASSPRLLEGAGNTIYF.

The gene calls are TRBV9 and TRBJ2-1; 12 bases agree with TRBD2. The CDR3 spans 15 residues. J gave up 6 bases and V 3 bases, and 4 bases lay outside the gene matches. CDR1 and CDR2 from the germline V gene are SGDLS and YYNGEE. CDR3 loop: CASSASSGRANEQFF. CDR3 in DNA: TGTGCCAGCAGCGCGTCTAGCGGGAGGGCCAATGAGCAGTTCTTC.

The chain combines TRBV6-1 with TRBJ2-4; 9 bases fit TRBD1. V was pared by 4 bases and J by 1 base, with 5 bases of the junction left unmatched. Germline CDR1 MNHNS, CDR2 SASEGT. The CDR3 contains 16 residues. The CDR3 bases are TGTGCCAGCAGTGCACAGGGGGCTAGGGCCAAAAACATTCAGTACTTC. This encodes CASSAQGARAKNIQYF.

The rearrangement links TRBV4-2 to TRBJ2-4; the match to TRBD2 covers 8 bases. The CDR3 is 18 amino acids. Germline V gene data show CDR1 as LGHNA and CDR2 as YNFKEQ. The V gene end was trimmed by 1 base and the J gene end by 1 base; junction bases not matched to a gene: 9. CDR3 nucleotide sequence: TGTGCCAGCAGCCAAGCCCTCAGAGCGGGAGATGCCAAAAACATTCAGTACTTC. Protein: CASSQALRAGDAKNIQYF.

This chain connects TRBV30 to TRBJ2-7; no clear D gene. The germline V gene has CDR1 GTSNPN and CDR2 SVGIG (reference sequence). The germline V and J ends were trimmed by 2 bases and 2 bases, with 4 bases remaining between them. The CDR3 is made up of 11 amino acids. The CDR3 loop reads CAWSPAYEQYF. In DNA form, the CDR3 reads TGTGCCTGGAGTCCTGCCTACGAGCAGTACTTC.